This T cell receptor beta chain appears in the sequencing data of a study of T-cell reconstitution after alpha-beta-depleted transplantation in children. V lost 5 bases to trimming and J lost 5 bases, with 13 bases between them. This CDR3 has 14 residues. CDR1 is SGHTA, CDR2 FQGNSA, per germline. Unique molecular identifiers were incorporated when the TCRbeta library was constructed. From the PCR reads, TCRdb called clonotypes with MiXCR, one entry per CDR3 protein. The sample yields 55,000 to 65,000 distinct CDR3 sequences, about 40% seen once. The V gene is TRBV7-2, the J gene TRBJ1-5; D call uncertain. This clonotype was sampled from a male patient between 10 and 17 years old who had a stem cell transplant for acute lymphoblastic leukemia, so the T cells may come from the graft donor. This specimen was PBMCs, mostly from graft donor cells, taken 360 days after TCRalphabeta/CD19-depleted stem cell transplant. The CDR3 nucleotides are TGTGCCAGCAGCCGAGACGGGTTGGATCAGCCCCAGCATTTT. Its translation: CASSRDGLDQPQHF.